The T cell receptor beta chain described here comes from a study of T cell responses to AZD1222 COVID-19 vaccine. Study-level results: Sampled repertoires all dated from after the peak T cell response. Spike-specific TCR repertoires showed rising breadth and depth after two AZD1222 doses. Clonal diversity may have been underestimated in mostly white British donors. Of the AZD1222 recipients, only five or six were seropositive at baseline.

Clones were read by immunoSEQ multiplex PCR, and TCRdb kept only the in-frame ones, dropping some. The sample gives approximately 150,000 clones, approximately 93% of which show up once; 5.4% is in the top ten. The ends were cut back, 7 bases at V and 5 bases at J, with 28 bases in the middle. Germline values: CDR1 KGHDR, CDR2 SFDVKD. The CDR3 totals 19 residues. This clone appeared a single time. Its target is not known. The sequences come from peripheral blood, collected on day 0 of AZD1222 vaccination. This TCR was recovered from an adult in good health. The V and J genes are TRBV24-1 and TRBJ2-2; D may be TRBD2 (7 bases). The CDR3 sequence is CATSVGPGLTRGGTGELFF. In DNA, the CDR3 is TGTGCCACCAGCGTGGGACCGGGACTTACAAGGGGGGGAACCGGGGAGCTGTTTTTT.